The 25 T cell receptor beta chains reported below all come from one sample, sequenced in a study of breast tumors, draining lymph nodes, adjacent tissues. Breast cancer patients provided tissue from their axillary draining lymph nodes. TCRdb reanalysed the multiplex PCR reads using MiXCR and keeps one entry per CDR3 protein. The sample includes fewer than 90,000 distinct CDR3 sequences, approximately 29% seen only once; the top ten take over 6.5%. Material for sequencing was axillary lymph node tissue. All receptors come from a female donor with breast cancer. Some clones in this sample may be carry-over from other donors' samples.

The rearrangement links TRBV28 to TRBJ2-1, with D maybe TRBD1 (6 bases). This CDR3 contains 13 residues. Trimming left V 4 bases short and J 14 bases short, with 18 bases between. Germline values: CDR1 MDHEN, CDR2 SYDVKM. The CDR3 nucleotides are TGTGCCAGCAGTTCATTAGCGCGAGAGGGGGAGTTCTTC. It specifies CASSSLAREGEFF.

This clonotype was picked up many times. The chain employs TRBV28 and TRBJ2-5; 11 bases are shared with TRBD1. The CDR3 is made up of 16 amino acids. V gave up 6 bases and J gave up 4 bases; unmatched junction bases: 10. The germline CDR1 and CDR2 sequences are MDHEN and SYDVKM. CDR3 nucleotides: TGTGCCAGCAGACGACCGGGACAGGGGGTAGGAGAGACCCAGTACTTC. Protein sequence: CASRRPGQGVGETQYF.

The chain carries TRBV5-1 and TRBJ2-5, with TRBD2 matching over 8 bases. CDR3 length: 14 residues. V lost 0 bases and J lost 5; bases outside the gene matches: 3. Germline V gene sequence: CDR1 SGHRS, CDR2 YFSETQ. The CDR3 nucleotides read TGCGCCAGCAGCTTGGCAGGCGGGAGGGAGACCCAGTACTTC. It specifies CASSLAGGRETQYF.

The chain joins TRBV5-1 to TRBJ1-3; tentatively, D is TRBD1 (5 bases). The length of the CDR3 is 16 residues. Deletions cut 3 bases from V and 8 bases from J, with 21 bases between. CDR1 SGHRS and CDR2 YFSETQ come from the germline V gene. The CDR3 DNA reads TGCGCCAGCAGCTGGGGTGCGGGACTAGCGGGAGACACCATATATTTT. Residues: CASSWGAGLAGDTIYF.

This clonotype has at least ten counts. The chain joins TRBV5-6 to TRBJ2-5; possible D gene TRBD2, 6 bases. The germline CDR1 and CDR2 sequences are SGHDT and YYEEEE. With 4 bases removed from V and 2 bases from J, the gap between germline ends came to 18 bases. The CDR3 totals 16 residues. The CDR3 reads CASSPFLRDLQETQYF. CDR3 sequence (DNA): TGTGCCAGCAGCCCTTTTCTCCGGGACTTACAAGAGACCCAGTACTTC.

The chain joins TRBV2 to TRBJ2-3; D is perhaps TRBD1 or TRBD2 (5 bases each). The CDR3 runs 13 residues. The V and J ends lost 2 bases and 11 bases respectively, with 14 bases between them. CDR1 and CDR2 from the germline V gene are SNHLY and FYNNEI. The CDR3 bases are TGTGCCAGCAGTGAATGGGTGGGGGATGAGCAGTATTTT. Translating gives CASSEWVGDEQYF.

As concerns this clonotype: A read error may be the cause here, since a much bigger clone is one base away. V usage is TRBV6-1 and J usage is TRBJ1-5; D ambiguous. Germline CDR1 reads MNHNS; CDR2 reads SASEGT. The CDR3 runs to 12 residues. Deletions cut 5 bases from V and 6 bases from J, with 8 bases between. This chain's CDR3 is CASSLVGQPQHF. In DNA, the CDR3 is TGTGCCAGCAGTCTTGTAGGTCAGCCCCAGCATTTT.

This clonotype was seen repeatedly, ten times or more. CDR3: CASSSQAGQFYEQYF. In nucleotides, the CDR3 is TGCGCCAGCAGCTCCCAGGCGGGACAGTTCTACGAGCAGTACTTC. The gene calls are TRBV5-1 and TRBJ2-7; a possible D gene is TRBD1 (7 bases). Looked up from germline, CDR1 is SGHRS and CDR2 is YFSETQ. CDR3 length: 15 amino acids. With 3 bases removed from V and 3 bases from J, the gap between germline ends came to 16 bases.

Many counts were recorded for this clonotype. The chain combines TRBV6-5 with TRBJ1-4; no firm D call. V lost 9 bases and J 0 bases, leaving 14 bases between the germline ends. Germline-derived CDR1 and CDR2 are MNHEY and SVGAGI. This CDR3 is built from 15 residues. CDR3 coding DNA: TGTGCCAGTGCCGAAACAGCCCCAACTAATGAAAAACTGTTTTTT. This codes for CASAETAPTNEKLFF.

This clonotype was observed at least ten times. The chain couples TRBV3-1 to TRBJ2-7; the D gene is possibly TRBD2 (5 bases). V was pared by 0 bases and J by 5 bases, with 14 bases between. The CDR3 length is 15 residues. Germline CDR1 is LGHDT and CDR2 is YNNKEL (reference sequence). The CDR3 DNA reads TGTGCCAGCAGCCAAGATCGGCAGCGGAGAGACGAGCAGTACTTC. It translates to CASSQDRQRRDEQYF.

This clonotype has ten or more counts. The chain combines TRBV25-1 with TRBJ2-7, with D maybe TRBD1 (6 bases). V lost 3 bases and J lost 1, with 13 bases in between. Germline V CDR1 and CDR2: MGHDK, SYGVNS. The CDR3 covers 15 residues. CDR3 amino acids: CASSETLGGSYEQYF. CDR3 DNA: TGTGCCAGCAGTGAGACCCTAGGGGGATCCTACGAGCAGTACTTC.

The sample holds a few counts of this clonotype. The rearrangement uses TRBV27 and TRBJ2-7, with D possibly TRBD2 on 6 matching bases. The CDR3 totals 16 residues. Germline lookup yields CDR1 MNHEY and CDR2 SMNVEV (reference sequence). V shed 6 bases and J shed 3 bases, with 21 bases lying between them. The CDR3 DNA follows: TGTGCCAGCAGCCCCTCTAATTTAGCGCGGGGCTACGAGCAGTACTTC. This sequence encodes CASSPSNLARGYEQYF.

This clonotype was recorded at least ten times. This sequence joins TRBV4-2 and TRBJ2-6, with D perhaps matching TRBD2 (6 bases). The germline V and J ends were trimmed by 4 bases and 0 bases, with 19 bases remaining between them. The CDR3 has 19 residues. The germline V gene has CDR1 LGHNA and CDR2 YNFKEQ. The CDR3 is CASSPYLGGALSGANVLTF. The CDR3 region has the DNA TGTGCCAGCAGCCCCTACCTCGGAGGGGCTCTCTCTGGGGCCAACGTCCTGACTTTC.

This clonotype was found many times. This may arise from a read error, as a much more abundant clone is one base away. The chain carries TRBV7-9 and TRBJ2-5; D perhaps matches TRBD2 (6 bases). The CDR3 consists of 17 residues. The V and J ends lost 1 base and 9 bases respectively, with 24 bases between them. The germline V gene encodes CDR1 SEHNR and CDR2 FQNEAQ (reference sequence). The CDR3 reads CASSLGAGRVLVEPQYF. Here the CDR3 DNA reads TGTGCCAGCAGCTTAGGAGCGGGCCGGGTTCTAGTGGAGCCCCAGTACTTC.

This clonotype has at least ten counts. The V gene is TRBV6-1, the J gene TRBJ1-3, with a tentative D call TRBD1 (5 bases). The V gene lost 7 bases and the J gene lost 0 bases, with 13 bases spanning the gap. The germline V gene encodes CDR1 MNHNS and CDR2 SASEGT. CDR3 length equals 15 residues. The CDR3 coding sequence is TGTGCCAGCAAATCGGACATAAACTCTGGAAACACCATATATTTT. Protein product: CASKSDINSGNTIYF.

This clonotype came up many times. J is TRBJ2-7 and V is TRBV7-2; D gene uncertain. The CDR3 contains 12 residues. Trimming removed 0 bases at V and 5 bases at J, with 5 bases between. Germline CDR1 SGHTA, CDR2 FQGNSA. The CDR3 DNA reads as TGTGCCAGCAGCTTAGCTTTGGACGAGCAGTACTTC. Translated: CASSLALDEQYF.

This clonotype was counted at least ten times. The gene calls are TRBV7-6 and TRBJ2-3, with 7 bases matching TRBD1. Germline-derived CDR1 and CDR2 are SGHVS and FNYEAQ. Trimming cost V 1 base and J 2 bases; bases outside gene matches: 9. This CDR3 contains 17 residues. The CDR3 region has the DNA TGTGCCAGCAGCTTAGGAAGGACAGGAACCCCCACAGATACGCAGTATTTT. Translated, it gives CASSLGRTGTPTDTQYF.

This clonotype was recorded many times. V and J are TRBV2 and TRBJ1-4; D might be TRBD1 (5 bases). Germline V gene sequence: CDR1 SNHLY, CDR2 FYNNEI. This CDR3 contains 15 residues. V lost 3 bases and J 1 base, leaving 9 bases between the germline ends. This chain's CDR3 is CASSENGQTNEKLFF. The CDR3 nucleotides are TGTGCCAGCAGTGAGAACGGACAAACTAATGAAAAACTGTTTTTT. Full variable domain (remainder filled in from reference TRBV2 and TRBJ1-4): EPEVTQTPSHQVTQMGQEVILRCVPISNHLYFYWYRQILGQKVEFLVSFYNNEISEKSEIFDDQFSVERPDGSNFTLKIRSTKLEDSAMYFCASSENGQTNEKLFFGSGTQLSVL.

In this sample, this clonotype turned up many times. CDR3 region: CSASPKSNQPQHF. CDR3 in DNA: TGCAGTGCTAGTCCCAAGAGCAATCAGCCCCAGCATTTT. The V and J genes are TRBV20-1 and TRBJ1-5, with D unresolved. Germline V gene data show CDR1 as DFQATT and CDR2 as SNEGSKA (reference sequence). The germline V and J ends were trimmed by 3 bases and 1 base, with 7 bases remaining between them. The CDR3 is 13 residues long.

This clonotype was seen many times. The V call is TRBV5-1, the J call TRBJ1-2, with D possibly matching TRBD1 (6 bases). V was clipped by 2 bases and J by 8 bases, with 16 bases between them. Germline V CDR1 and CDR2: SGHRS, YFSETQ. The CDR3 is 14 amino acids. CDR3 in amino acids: CASSFGDRLNGYTF. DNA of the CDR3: TGCGCCAGCAGCTTCGGAGACAGGTTAAACGGCTACACCTTC.

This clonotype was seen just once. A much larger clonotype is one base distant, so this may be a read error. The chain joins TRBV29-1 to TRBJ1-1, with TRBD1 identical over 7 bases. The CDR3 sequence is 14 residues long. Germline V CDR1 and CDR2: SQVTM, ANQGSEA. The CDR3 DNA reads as TGCAGTCTCGGGGAAGGGACAGAAGACACTGAAGCTTTCTTT. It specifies CSLGEGTEDTEAFF.

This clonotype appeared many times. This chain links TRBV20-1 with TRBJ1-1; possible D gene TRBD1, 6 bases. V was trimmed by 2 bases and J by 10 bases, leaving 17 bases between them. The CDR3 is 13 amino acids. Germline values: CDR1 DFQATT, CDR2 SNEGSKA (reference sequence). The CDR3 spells CSARLPSDRRAFF. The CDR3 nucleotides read TGCAGTGCTAGATTACCCTCAGACAGGAGAGCTTTCTTT.

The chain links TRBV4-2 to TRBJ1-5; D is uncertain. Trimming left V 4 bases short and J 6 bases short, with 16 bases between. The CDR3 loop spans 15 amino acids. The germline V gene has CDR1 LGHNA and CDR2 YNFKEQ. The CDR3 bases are TGTGCCAGCAGCCCGGGAAAAGACATGGGTCAGCCCCAGCATTTT. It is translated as CASSPGKDMGQPQHF.

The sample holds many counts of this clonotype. Here the CDR3 reads CASSSVLGGRTTNPYEQYF. The CDR3 DNA is TGTGCCAGCAGCTCGGTTCTCGGCGGGAGGACCACCAACCCCTACGAGCAGTACTTC. This rearrangement joins TRBV7-2 to TRBJ2-7; 8 bases are a match to TRBD2. CDR3 length: 19 residues. The V gene end was trimmed by 4 bases and the J gene end by 2 bases; junction bases not matched to a gene: 19. The germline V gene has CDR1 SGHTA and CDR2 FQGNSA.

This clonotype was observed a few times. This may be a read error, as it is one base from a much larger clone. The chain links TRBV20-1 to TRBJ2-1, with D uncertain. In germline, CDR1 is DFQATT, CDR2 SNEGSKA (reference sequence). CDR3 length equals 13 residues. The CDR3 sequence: CSAPSRSCNEQFF. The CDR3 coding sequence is TGCAGTGCTCCCTCGCGTTCCTGCAATGAGCAGTTCTTC.